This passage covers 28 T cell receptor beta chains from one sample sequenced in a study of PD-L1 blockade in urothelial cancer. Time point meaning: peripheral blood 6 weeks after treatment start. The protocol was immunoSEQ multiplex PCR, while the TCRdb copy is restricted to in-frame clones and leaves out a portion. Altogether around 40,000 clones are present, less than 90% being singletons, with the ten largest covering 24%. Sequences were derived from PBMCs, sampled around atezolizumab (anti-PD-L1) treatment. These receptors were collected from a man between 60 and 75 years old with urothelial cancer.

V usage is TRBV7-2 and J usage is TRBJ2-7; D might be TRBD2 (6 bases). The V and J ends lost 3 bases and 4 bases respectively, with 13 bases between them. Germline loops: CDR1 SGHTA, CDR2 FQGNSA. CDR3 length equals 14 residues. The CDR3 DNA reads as TGTGCCAGCAGCTTGGGAGGCAGGGCGTACGAGCAGTACTTC. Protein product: CASSLGGRAYEQYF.

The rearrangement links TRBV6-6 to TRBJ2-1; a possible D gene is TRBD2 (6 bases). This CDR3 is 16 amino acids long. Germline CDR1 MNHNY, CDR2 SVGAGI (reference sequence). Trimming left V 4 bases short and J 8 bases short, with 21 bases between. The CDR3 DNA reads TGTGCCAGCAGTTTCAACTTAGCGGTAACCGGGGATGAGCAGTTCTTC. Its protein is CASSFNLAVTGDEQFF.

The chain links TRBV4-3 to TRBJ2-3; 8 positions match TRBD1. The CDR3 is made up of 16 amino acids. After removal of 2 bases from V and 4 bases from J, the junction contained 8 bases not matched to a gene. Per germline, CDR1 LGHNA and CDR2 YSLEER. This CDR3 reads CASSQNSQGAADTQYF. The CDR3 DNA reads TGCGCCAGCAGCCAAAACTCTCAGGGGGCCGCAGATACGCAGTATTTT.

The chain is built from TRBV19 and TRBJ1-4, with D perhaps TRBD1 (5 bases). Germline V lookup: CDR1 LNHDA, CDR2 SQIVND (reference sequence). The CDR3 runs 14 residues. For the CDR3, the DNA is TGTGCTGGAGGATCTCGGGGGTGGGAAGAAAAACTGTTTTTT. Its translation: CAGGSRGWEEKLFF.

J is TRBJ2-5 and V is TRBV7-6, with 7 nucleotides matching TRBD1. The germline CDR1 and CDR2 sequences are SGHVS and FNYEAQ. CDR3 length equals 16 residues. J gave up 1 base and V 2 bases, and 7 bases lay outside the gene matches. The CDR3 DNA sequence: TGTGCCAGCAGCTTAAGCCCCGGGACAGTCCAAGAGACCCAGTACTTC. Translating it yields CASSLSPGTVQETQYF.

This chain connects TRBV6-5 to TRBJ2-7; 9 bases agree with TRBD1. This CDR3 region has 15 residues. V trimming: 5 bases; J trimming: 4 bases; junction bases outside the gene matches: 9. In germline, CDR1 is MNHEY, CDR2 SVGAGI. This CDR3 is CASSPSGTGRYEQYF. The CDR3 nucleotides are TGTGCCAGCAGTCCGTCCGGGACAGGGCGATACGAGCAGTACTTC.

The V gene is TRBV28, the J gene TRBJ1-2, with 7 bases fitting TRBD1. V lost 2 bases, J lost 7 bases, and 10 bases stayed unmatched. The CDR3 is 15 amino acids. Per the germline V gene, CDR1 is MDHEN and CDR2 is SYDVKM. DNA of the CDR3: TGTGCCAGCAGTTTAATGGTACAGGGGCGGGGTGGCTACACCTTC. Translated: CASSLMVQGRGGYTF.

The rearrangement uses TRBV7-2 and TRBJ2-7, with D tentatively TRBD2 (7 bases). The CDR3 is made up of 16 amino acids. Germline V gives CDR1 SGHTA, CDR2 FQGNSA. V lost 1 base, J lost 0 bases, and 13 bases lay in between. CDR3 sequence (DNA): TGTGCCAGCAGCTTAGTGGGGGGCGGGAGCTCCTACGAGCAGTACTTC. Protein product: CASSLVGGGSSYEQYF.

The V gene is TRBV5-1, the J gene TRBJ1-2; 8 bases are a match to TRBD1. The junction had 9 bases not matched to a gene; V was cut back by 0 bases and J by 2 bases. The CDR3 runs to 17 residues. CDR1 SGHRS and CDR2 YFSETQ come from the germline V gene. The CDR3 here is CASSLAPDRVENYGYTF. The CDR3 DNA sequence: TGCGCCAGCAGCTTGGCCCCGGACAGGGTGGAGAACTATGGCTACACCTTC.

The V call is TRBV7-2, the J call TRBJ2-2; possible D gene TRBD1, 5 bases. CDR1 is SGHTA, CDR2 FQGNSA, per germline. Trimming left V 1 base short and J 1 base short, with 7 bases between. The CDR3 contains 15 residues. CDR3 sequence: CASSLDQGNTGELFF. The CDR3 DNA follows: TGTGCCAGCAGCTTAGATCAGGGGAACACCGGGGAGCTGTTTTTT.

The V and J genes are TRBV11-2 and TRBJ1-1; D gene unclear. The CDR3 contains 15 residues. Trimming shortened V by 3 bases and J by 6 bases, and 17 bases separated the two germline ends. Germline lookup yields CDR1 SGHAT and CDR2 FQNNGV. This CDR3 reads CASSFPGSQSAEAFF. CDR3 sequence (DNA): TGTGCCAGCAGCTTTCCGGGATCTCAATCGGCTGAAGCTTTCTTT.

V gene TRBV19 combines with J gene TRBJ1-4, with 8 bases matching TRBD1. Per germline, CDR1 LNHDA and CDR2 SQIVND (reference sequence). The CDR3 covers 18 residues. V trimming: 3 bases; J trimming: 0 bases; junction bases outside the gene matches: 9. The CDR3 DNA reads TGTGCCAGTAGTATCCCGGGACAGGACCGTGCAACTAATGAAAAACTGTTTTTT. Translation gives CASSIPGQDRATNEKLFF.

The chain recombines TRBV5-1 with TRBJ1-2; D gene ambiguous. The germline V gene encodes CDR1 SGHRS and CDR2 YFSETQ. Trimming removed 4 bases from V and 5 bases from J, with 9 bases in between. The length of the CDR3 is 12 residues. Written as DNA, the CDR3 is TGCGCCAGCAGCCCGGAGAGTTATGGCTACACCTTC. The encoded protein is CASSPESYGYTF.

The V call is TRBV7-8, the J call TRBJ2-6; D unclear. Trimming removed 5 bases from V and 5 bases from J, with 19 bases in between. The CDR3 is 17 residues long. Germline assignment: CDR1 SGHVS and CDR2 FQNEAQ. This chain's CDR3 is CASSGPRPQSRANVLTF. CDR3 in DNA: TGTGCCAGCAGCGGTCCTCGCCCACAAAGTCGGGCCAACGTCCTGACTTTC.

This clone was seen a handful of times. The CDR3 DNA reads TGTGCCAGCAGCGTCGAAGTTCTAGCTCGGGATGGCTACACCTTC. It specifies CASSVEVLARDGYTF. The chain carries TRBV9 and TRBJ1-2; D is unresolved. With 2 bases removed from V and 6 bases from J, the gap between germline ends came to 17 bases. Germline assignment: CDR1 SGDLS and CDR2 YYNGEE. There are 15 residues in the CDR3.

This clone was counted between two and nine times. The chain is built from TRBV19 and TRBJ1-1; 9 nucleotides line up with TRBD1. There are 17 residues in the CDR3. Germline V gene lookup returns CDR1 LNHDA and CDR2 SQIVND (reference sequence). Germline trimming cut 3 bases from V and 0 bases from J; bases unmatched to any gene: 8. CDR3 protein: CASSIRGTGQMNTEAFF. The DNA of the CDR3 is TGTGCCAGTAGTATTAGGGGGACAGGGCAAATGAACACTGAAGCTTTCTTT.

The CDR3 region has the DNA TGTGCCAGCAGCTTAGGCGTTTCTGAAGCTTTCTTT. Encoded protein: CASSLGVSEAFF. This chain joins TRBV7-9 and TRBJ1-1; D uncertain. The germline CDR1 and CDR2 sequences are SEHNR and FQNEAQ (reference sequence). V lost 1 base, J lost 6 bases, and 6 bases lay in between. This CDR3 is built from 12 residues.

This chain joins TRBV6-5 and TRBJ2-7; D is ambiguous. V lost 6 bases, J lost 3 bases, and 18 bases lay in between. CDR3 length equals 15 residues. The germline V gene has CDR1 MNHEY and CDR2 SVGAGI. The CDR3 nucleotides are TGTGCCAGCAGGGATGGAGCGAGTCAGATCTACGAGCAGTACTTC. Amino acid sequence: CASRDGASQIYEQYF.

CDR3 sequence (DNA): TGCGCCAGCAGCCAAGTAAGCTACTACGAGCAGTACTTC. This codes for CASSQVSYYEQYF. J is TRBJ2-7 and V is TRBV4-1; D uncertain. The germline V gene has CDR1 MGHRA and CDR2 YSYEKL. The CDR3 covers 13 residues. Trimming removed 1 base at V and 3 bases at J, with 7 bases between.

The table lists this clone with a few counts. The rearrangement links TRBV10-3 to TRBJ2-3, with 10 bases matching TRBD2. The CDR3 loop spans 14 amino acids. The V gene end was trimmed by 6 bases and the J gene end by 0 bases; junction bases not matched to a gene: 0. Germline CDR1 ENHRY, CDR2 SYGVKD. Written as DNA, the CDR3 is TGTGCCATCAGGACTAGCGGGAGCACAGATACGCAGTATTTT. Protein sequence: CAIRTSGSTDTQYF.

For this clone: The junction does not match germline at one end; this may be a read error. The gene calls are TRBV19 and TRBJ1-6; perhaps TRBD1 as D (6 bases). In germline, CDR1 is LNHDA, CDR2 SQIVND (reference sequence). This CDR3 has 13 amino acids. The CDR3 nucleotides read TGTGCCAGTAAAAGTGGACAGACTTCACCCCTCGGCTTT. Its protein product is CASKSGQTSPLGF.

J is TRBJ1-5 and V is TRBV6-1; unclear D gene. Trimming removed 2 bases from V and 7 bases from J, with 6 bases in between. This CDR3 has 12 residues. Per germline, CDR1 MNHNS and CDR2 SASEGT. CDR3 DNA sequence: TGTGCCAGCAGTGAATTACTGCAGCCCCAGCATTTT. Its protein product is CASSELLQPQHF.

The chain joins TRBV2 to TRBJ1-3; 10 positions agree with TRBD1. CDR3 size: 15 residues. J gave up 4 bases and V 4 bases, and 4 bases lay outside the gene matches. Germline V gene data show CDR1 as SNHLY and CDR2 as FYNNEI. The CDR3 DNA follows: TGTGCCAGCAGTGGGACAGGGGGAAGAGGAAACACCATATATTTT. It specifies CASSGTGGRGNTIYF.

The CDR3 region is CASSYGRDYGYTF. CDR3 coding DNA: TGTGCCAGCAGTTACGGCAGGGACTATGGCTACACCTTC. The J gene is TRBJ1-2, the V gene TRBV6-5; D may be TRBD1 (5 bases). The CDR3 has 13 residues. The germline V gene has CDR1 MNHEY and CDR2 SVGAGI. The germline V and J ends were trimmed by 2 bases and 3 bases, with 7 bases remaining between them.

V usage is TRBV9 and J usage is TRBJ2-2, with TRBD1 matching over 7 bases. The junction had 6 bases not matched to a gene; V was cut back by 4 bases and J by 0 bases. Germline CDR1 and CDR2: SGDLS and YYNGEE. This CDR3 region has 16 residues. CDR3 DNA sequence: TGTGCCAGCAGCAAACAGGGACAGCCGAACACCGGGGAGCTGTTTTTT. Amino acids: CASSKQGQPNTGELFF.

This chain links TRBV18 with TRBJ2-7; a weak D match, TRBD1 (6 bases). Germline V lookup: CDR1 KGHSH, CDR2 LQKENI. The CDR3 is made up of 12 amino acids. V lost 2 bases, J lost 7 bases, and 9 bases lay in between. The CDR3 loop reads CASSPAGTEQYF. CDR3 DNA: TGTGCCAGCTCACCAGCCGGGACAGAGCAGTACTTC.

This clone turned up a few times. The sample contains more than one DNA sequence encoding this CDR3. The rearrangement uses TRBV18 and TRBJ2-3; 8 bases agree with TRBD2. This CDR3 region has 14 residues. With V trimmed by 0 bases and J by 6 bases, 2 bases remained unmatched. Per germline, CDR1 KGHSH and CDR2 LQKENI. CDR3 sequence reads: CASSPPSGVDTQYF. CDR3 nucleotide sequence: TGTGCCAGCTCACCACCTAGCGGGGTGGATACGCAGTATTTT.

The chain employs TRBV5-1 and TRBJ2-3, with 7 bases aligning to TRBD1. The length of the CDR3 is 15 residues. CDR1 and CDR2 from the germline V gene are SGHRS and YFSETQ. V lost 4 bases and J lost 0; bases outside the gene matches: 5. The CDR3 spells CASSVTGASTDTQYF. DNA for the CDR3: TGCGCCAGCAGCGTTACAGGGGCTAGCACAGATACGCAGTATTTT.